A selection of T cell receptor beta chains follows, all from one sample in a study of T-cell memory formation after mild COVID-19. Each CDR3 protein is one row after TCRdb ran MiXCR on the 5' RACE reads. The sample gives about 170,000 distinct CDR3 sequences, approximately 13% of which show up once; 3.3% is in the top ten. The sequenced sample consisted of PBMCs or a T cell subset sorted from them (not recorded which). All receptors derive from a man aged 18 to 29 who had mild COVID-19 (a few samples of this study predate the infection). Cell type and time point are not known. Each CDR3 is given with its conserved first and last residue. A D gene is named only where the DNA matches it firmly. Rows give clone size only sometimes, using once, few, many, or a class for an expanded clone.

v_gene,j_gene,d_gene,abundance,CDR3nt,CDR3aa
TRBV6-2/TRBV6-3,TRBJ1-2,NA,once,TGTGCCAGCAGTTACTCGATCTGGGACGGGTATGGCTACACCTTC,CASSYSIWDGYGYTF
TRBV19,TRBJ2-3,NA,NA,TGTGCCAGTAGCCCTGGTGTCACAGATACGCAGTATTTT,CASSPGVTDTQYF
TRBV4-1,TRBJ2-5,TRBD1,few,TGCGCCAGCAGCCAAGATGCACCCGGGACAGGAGGGGAGACCCAGTACTTC,CASSQDAPGTGGETQYF
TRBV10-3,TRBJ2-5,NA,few,TGTGCCATCAGGGACCCACAAGAGACCCAGTACTTC,CAIRDPQETQYF
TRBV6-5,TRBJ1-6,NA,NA,TGTGCCAGCAGTTACTCCGCCCGATTGGATTCACCCCTCCACTTT,CASSYSARLDSPLHF
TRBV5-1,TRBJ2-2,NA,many,TGCGCCAGCAGCCAAGACAGTTACGGGGAGCTGTTTTTT,CASSQDSYGELFF
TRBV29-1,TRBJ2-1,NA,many,TGCAGCGCCGAGGCCCAGGGAAGTGGGAATGAGCAGTTCTTC,CSAEAQGSGNEQFF
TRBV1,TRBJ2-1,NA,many,TGCACCAGCAGCCTGGGGACTCCGGTCGAGGGGCAGTTCTTC,CTSSLGTPVEGQFF
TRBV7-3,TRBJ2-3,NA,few,TGTGCCAGCAGCTTACAGCCAGATACGCAGTATTTT,CASSLQPDTQYF
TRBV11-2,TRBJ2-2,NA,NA,TGTGCCAGCAGCTTGACCAGCCCGAACACCGGGGAGCTGTTTTTT,CASSLTSPNTGELFF
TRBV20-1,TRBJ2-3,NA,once,TGCAGTGCTAGAGTAGGGGGAAGGACAGATACGCAGTATTTT,CSARVGGRTDTQYF
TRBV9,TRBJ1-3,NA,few,TGTGCCAGCAGCGTAGGAGGAACCTCTGGAAACACCATATATTTT,CASSVGGTSGNTIYF
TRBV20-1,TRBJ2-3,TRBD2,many,TGCAGTGCTAGTGATAGCGGGGGGGCAGATACGCAGTATTTT,CSASDSGGADTQYF
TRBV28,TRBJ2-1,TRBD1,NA,TGTGCCAGCATATCACAGGGGGCGTCCTACAATGAGCAGTTCTTC,CASISQGASYNEQFF